This T cell receptor beta chain was documented in a study of vaccination effects on CD4 cells after COVID-19 (dated by TCRdb to 2021 to 2024). For the wider study: To identify antigen-specific CD4+ T cell clonotypes by their expansion, the ViraFEST assay first stimulated PBMC with viral peptide pools and then applied TCR sequencing. Cultures from other donors in the study were sequenced using the Oncomine TCR Beta short-read assay on an Illumina iSeq 100. SARS-CoV-2 spike-specific CD4+ TCR repertoires were compared before and after mRNA vaccination in COVID-19 convalescent patients and in infection-naive vaccine recipients. Each participant received two doses of an mRNA SARS-CoV-2 vaccine, either BNT162b2 or mRNA-1273. The full study included 9 to 10 COVID-19 convalescent patients and several SARS-CoV-2-naive healthy vaccine recipients. Each well held two million PBMC cultured in IMDM containing 5% human AB serum, roughly 9.6 IU/ml IL-2 and gentamicin, along with about 10 ug/ml peptides. Study-level results and caveats: The study was limited by a small number of convalescent patients and lacked early post-infection timepoints. Both infection-induced and vaccine-induced clones contracted markedly at late post-vaccination timepoints, which is consistent with waning T cell responses. Among healthy vaccine recipients, nearly all vaccine-induced clones were SARS-CoV-2 mono-reactive, and only 1 of 255 was cross-reactive with common cold coronaviruses.

Counted from cysteine to phenylalanine, this CDR3 has 15 amino acids. Of all the DNA, just the CDR3 is kept, 45 bases in frame from base 1. CDR1 and CDR2 were assigned from the germline V gene as SGDLS and YYNGEE. V drops 3 bases and J drops 1 base, leaving 13 bases in between. To note about this clone: There is no known antigen for this receptor. The sample holds no much larger clone one base away, and base qualities are not on file.

After around eleven days of culture, CD4+ T cells were isolated with the EasySep CD4+ T cell isolation kit. Negative nucleocapsid antibody results before and after vaccination confirmed that the healthy vaccine recipients had no prior SARS-CoV-2 infection. Half of the culture medium was replaced with fresh IL-2-containing medium on days 3 and 7. Unless noted otherwise, every peptide stimulation condition was grown in triplicate wells. PBMC were separated from whole blood using Ficoll-Paque Plus gradient centrifugation and were then either cryopreserved at -140C or used fresh. The QIAamp micro DNA kit was used to extract genomic DNA from the cultured CD4+ T cells. Libraries were made using the immunoSEQ multiplex PCR assay. TCR beta CDR3 sequencing was performed on DNA from the cultured, isolated CD4+ T cells. Concerning the study's data processing: Non-productive TCR sequences were discarded, and reads were trimmed to the CDR3 region, with only CDR3s of 7 or more amino acids retained. The MANAFEST web app was used to identify antigen-specific clonotypes by comparing expansion in peptide wells with expansion in reference cultures. To count as positive, a clone had to show expansion at FDR<0.05 compared with the reference and with all other wells, an odds ratio above 5, and a frequency above 0.1% in two replicate wells. A clonotype was called cross-reactive if it was significantly expanded both in SARS-CoV-2 spike wells and in at least one common cold coronavirus spike condition. CDR3 similarity was assessed by Levenshtein distance using the stringdist R package, and unrooted trees were constructed with ape in R 3.6.1. TCRdb's version of the immuneACCESS table is confined to in-frame rearrangements and falls short of the full clone set. An unresolved V gene accounts for under half of the shortfall where checked; the remainder is of unknown origin. V and J calls and clone size are those listed in that table; D and trimming were worked out from the DNA. This sample is represented by 70,000 or so clones; 70% to 80% of them were singletons. The leading ten clones occupy about 1.9% of the sample.

The sample here was CD4+ T cells from PBMCs cultured without peptide, taken before COVID-19 vaccination. The TCR was taken from a human donor who received a COVID-19 vaccine. The rearranged segments are TRBV9 and TRBJ1-1; no D gene is confidently identified. The sequence in DNA is TGTGCCAGCAGCGCCCGCGGCGGTCCGAACACTGAAGCTTTCTTT. Its translation reads: CASSARGGPNTEAFF.